The next 27 T cell receptor beta chains were all read from a single sample in a study of blood T cell repertoires in COVID-19. Sequencing was performed with immunoSEQ multiplex PCR; in TCRdb, only in-frame clones are kept and a portion is missing. The table shows more than 250,000 clones, with 70% to 90% occurring only once. The specimen was PBMCs or T cells enriched from blood (not recorded which). These receptors all come from a man aged 30 to 45 who had recovered from COVID-19.

The rearrangement uses TRBV5-4 and TRBJ2-7; 9 bases are a match to TRBD1. Unmatched junction bases numbered 9, after V lost 3 bases and J lost 5 bases. CDR3 length: 15 amino acids. Germline V gene lookup returns CDR1 SGHNT and CDR2 YYREEE (reference sequence). CDR3 region: CASSSYAGTGNEQYF. DNA of the CDR3: TGTGCCAGCAGCTCTTACGCCGGGACAGGGAACGAGCAGTACTTC.

The chain uses TRBV19 and TRBJ1-6, with D possibly being TRBD1 (6 bases). V gave up 4 bases and J gave up 15 bases, with 22 bases separating them. The CDR3 loop spans 15 amino acids. Germline CDR1 reads LNHDA; CDR2 reads SQIVND (reference sequence). Written as DNA, the CDR3 is TGTGCCAGTAGTAATATCCGGCAGGGGCGCTCTTTCCTCCACTTT. It yields the protein CASSNIRQGRSFLHF.

CDR3 DNA sequence: TGTGCCAGCTCACCACGCCCGTCGGGCGGGGAGACCCAGTACTTC. Its protein product is CASSPRPSGGETQYF. This chain connects TRBV18 to TRBJ2-5, with D perhaps matching TRBD2 (5 bases). The V and J ends lost 1 base and 5 bases respectively, with 14 bases between them. Germline V gene data show CDR1 as KGHSH and CDR2 as LQKENI. The CDR3 is 15 residues long.

The V call is TRBV18, the J call TRBJ1-2, with 9 bases that match TRBD1. Germline V gives CDR1 KGHSH, CDR2 LQKENI. This CDR3 region has 18 residues. V was clipped by 2 bases and J by 3 bases; unmatched bases: 13. In DNA, the CDR3 is TGTGCCAGCTCACCAGTTACCTCACAGGGGGCAAGTTACTATGGCTACACCTTC. This encodes CASSPVTSQGASYYGYTF.

CDR3: CASSRYSGTGGNYTF. Written as DNA, the CDR3 is TGTGCCAGCAGTCGATACTCCGGGACAGGGGGGAACTACACCTTC. J is TRBJ1-2 and V is TRBV27, with 11 positions matching TRBD1. This CDR3 comprises 15 residues. CDR1 MNHEY and CDR2 SMNVEV come from the germline V gene (reference sequence). V trimming: 5 bases; J trimming: 10 bases; junction bases outside the gene matches: 12.

The chain carries TRBV9 and TRBJ2-7, with 7 bases lining up with TRBD1. Per germline, CDR1 SGDLS and CDR2 YYNGEE. With V trimmed by 3 bases and J by 5 bases, 11 bases remained unmatched. The length of the CDR3 is 15 residues. The CDR3 DNA follows: TGTGCCAGCAGCGCTCAGTCGGGACAGAACAACGAGCAGTACTTC. Amino acid sequence: CASSAQSGQNNEQYF.

Only one count was recorded for this clone. The rearrangement links TRBV30 to TRBJ2-7; 8 nucleotides match TRBD2. V trimming: 0 bases; J trimming: 3 bases; junction bases outside the gene matches: 4. The CDR3 runs to 14 residues. The germline V gene has CDR1 GTSNPN and CDR2 SVGIG (reference sequence). The CDR3 region has the DNA TGTGCCTGGAGTGTACGGGGGGGCGACTACGAGCAGTACTTC. Translation gives CAWSVRGGDYEQYF.

The chain carries TRBV5-1 and TRBJ2-3, with a tentative D call TRBD1 (5 bases). The CDR3 totals 15 residues. Germline V gives CDR1 SGHRS, CDR2 YFSETQ. Deletions cut 4 bases from V and 4 bases from J, with 16 bases between. Here the CDR3 reads CASSHRTTVADTQYF. CDR3 nucleotide sequence: TGCGCCAGCAGCCACCGGACGACAGTTGCAGATACGCAGTATTTT.

V and J are TRBV19 and TRBJ2-3, with 9 positions matching TRBD2. V lost 6 bases, J lost 4 bases, and 8 bases stayed unmatched. The CDR3 has 15 amino acids. Looked up from germline, CDR1 is LNHDA and CDR2 is SQIVND (reference sequence). The CDR3 loop is CASRNSGGLADTQYF. In nucleotides, the CDR3 is TGTGCCAGTAGAAATAGCGGGGGACTGGCAGATACGCAGTATTTT.

The CDR3 nucleotides are TGCGCCAGCAGCTTGGCACAGGGGGGCTTTGGGTCACCCCTCCACTTT. It codes for CASSLAQGGFGSPLHF. This rearrangement joins TRBV5-1 to TRBJ1-6; 8 bases are a match to TRBD1. This CDR3 spans 16 amino acids. Unmatched junction bases numbered 9, after V lost 0 bases and J lost 10 bases. The germline CDR1 and CDR2 sequences are SGHRS and YFSETQ.

This chain uses TRBV3-1 (or the pseudogene TRBV3-2) with TRBJ2-7, with 11 nucleotides matching TRBD1. The V and J ends lost 6 bases and 5 bases, in that order; junction bases with no gene match: 9. From germline, CDR1 is LGHDT and CDR2 YNNKEL (reference sequence). This CDR3 spans 15 amino acids. In DNA form, the CDR3 reads TGTGCCAGCAGGGCCGGGACAGGGGGTATCCACGAGCAGTACTTC. Encoded protein: CASRAGTGGIHEQYF.

CDR3 nucleotides: TGTGCCAGCAGCTGGGACAGCTTGAACACTGAAGCTTTCTTT. It encodes CASSWDSLNTEAFF. The V call is TRBV5-4, the J call TRBJ1-1, with TRBD1 identical over 7 bases. The CDR3 length is 14 residues. After removal of 3 bases from V and 0 bases from J, the junction contained 2 bases not matched to a gene. The germline V gene encodes CDR1 SGHNT and CDR2 YYREEE (reference sequence).

The rearrangement joins TRBV7-6 to TRBJ2-2, with D perhaps matching TRBD2 (5 bases). Germline V gene lookup returns CDR1 SGHVS and CDR2 FNYEAQ. V dropped 6 bases and J dropped 6 bases, with 11 bases sitting between them. The CDR3 has 13 residues. The chain's CDR3 is CASSRPGSGELFF. The CDR3, as DNA: TGTGCCAGCAGTAGACCGGGGTCCGGGGAGCTGTTTTTT.

The rearrangement uses TRBV6-5 and TRBJ1-2; D may be TRBD1 (5 bases). CDR3 length equals 13 residues. Deletions cut 5 bases from V and 6 bases from J, with 13 bases between. CDR1 MNHEY and CDR2 SVGAGI come from the germline V gene. CDR3 protein: CASSRWGADGYTF. In nucleotides, the CDR3 is TGTGCCAGCAGTAGGTGGGGCGCTGATGGCTACACCTTC.

This rearrangement joins TRBV18 to TRBJ2-3; 9 bases fit TRBD2. The CDR3 is 16 residues long. Germline loops: CDR1 KGHSH, CDR2 LQKENI. The V gene end was trimmed by 5 bases and the J gene end by 0 bases; junction bases not matched to a gene: 6. CDR3 DNA: TGTGCCAGCTCAGCTTTTCTAGCGGGGAGCACAGATACGCAGTATTTT. Its translation: CASSAFLAGSTDTQYF.

The rearrangement links TRBV4-3 to TRBJ2-2; a possible D gene is TRBD1 (5 bases). V shed 1 base and J shed 2 bases, with 11 bases lying between them. Per germline, CDR1 LGHNA and CDR2 YSLEER. CDR3 length: 16 residues. For the CDR3, the DNA is TGCGCCAGCAGCCAAGCCCTAAGGGGAAACACCGGGGAGCTGTTTTTT. Its translation is CASSQALRGNTGELFF.

The rearrangement joins TRBV5-4 to TRBJ1-2, with D tentatively TRBD1 (5 bases). There are 13 residues in the CDR3. Germline assignment: CDR1 SGHNT and CDR2 YYREEE (reference sequence). Trimming left V 0 bases short and J 6 bases short, with 9 bases between. CDR3 nucleotide sequence: TGTGCCAGCAGCTTGGGTTGGGGGGATGGCTACACCTTC. Translation: CASSLGWGDGYTF.

The rearrangement uses TRBV12-3 or TRBV12-4 and TRBJ2-3, with TRBD1 matching 8 bases. This CDR3 has 12 residues. Trimming at V came to 6 bases and at J to 10 bases, leaving 6 bases not matched to a gene. The CDR3 bases are TGTGCCAGCAGCATAGACAGGGGAGCGCAGTATTTT. It codes for CASSIDRGAQYF.

The rearrangement uses TRBV7-2 and TRBJ1-2; no clear D gene. Germline values: CDR1 SGHTA, CDR2 FQGNSA. Trimming left V 2 bases short and J 3 bases short, with 10 bases between. The CDR3 is 14 residues long. The CDR3 nucleotides are TGTGCCAGCAGCTTAAGTCCCGCGGACTATGGCTACACCTTC. Amino acids: CASSLSPADYGYTF.

V gene TRBV4-2 combines with J gene TRBJ1-4, with 11 nucleotides matching TRBD1. CDR3 length: 18 amino acids. Germline V lookup: CDR1 LGHNA, CDR2 YNFKEQ. With 0 bases clipped from V and 0 bases from J, the junction kept 3 bases outside the gene matches. CDR3 amino acids: CASSQDGQGAATNEKLFF. CDR3 coding DNA: TGTGCCAGCAGCCAAGATGGACAGGGGGCTGCAACTAATGAAAAACTGTTTTTT.

The V gene is TRBV6-5, the J gene TRBJ2-7, with 8 bases identical to TRBD1. After removal of 6 bases from V and 5 bases from J, the junction contained 12 bases not matched to a gene. Germline-derived CDR1 and CDR2 are MNHEY and SVGAGI. The CDR3 extends over 15 amino acids. CDR3 loop: CASRTTGQGVHEQYF. CDR3 sequence (DNA): TGTGCCAGCAGAACGACCGGACAGGGCGTCCACGAGCAGTACTTC.

V usage is TRBV20-1 and J usage is TRBJ1-2; D uncertain. This CDR3 is built from 11 residues. CDR1 is DFQATT and CDR2 is SNEGSKA in the germline V gene (reference sequence). V was cut by 6 bases and J by 8 bases, with 13 bases left in between. The CDR3 nucleotides are TGCAGTGCCCCCTCAATGGAGGGCTACACCTTC. It codes for CSAPSMEGYTF.

CDR3 protein: CASSRILLASSYEQYF. In DNA, the CDR3 is TGTGCCAGCAGTCGAATCTTACTAGCGAGCTCCTACGAGCAGTACTTC. The chain recombines TRBV6-2 or TRBV6-3 with TRBJ2-7; TRBD2 matches at 7 bases. V was pared by 5 bases and J by 0 bases, with 10 bases of the junction left unmatched. Germline CDR1 MNHEY, CDR2 SVGEGT. The CDR3 runs 16 residues.

This clone was detected once. V gene TRBV5-4 combines with J gene TRBJ1-1, with 8 bases aligning to TRBD1. Germline CDR1 SGHNT, CDR2 YYREEE (reference sequence). V was clipped by 4 bases and J by 5 bases; unmatched bases: 4. CDR3 size: 13 residues. The DNA for the CDR3 is TGTGCCAGCAGCCCAGGACAGGGAACTGAAGCTTTCTTT. It encodes CASSPGQGTEAFF.

The CDR3 loop reads CASSFQGGYTEAFF. CDR3 DNA sequence: TGTGCCAGTAGTTTTCAAGGGGGCTACACTGAAGCTTTCTTT. J is TRBJ1-1 and V is TRBV19, with 7 bases matching TRBD1. The CDR3 consists of 14 residues. Germline V gene lookup returns CDR1 LNHDA and CDR2 SQIVND (reference sequence). J was trimmed by 3 bases and V by 5 bases; bases with no gene match: 6. Variable domain in full (rest from reference TRBV19 and TRBJ1-1): DGGITQSPKYLFRKEGQNVTLSCEQNLNHDAMYWYRQDPGQGLRLIYYSQIVNDFQKGDIAEGYSVSREKKESFPLTVTSAQKNPTAFYLCASSFQGGYTEAFFGQGTRLTVV.

The chain has TRBV7-9 and TRBJ2-7, with a tentative D call TRBD1 (5 bases). The CDR3 covers 11 residues. The ends were cut back, 7 bases at V and 7 bases at J, with 11 bases in the middle. Germline V gives CDR1 SEHNR, CDR2 FQNEAQ (reference sequence). CDR3 in amino acids: CASTMQGEQYF. The CDR3 nucleotides are TGTGCCAGCACCATGCAGGGAGAGCAGTACTTC.

The rearrangement joins TRBV6-4 to TRBJ1-4; possible D gene TRBD1, 5 bases. Trimming cost V 2 bases and J 7 bases, with 14 bases left between them. The CDR3 consists of 15 residues. The germline CDR1 and CDR2 sequences are MRHNA and SNTAGT. The chain's CDR3 is CASSDTQAGGEKLFF. CDR3 nucleotide sequence: TGTGCCAGCAGTGACACACAGGCGGGGGGTGAAAAACTGTTTTTT.